The next 10 T cell receptor beta chains were all read from a single sample in a study of shared clonotypes between healthy human individuals. Assay: immunoSEQ multiplex PCR; the TCRdb copy retains only in-frame clones and omits some. The sample consists of roughly 700,000 clones, about 74% of them appearing once. Input material: memory CD4+ T cells sorted from blood. The subset here: CD45RA-negative fraction. The receptors shown here come from a woman aged 25 to 39 in good health.

The J gene is TRBJ1-1, the V gene TRBV9; no reliable D call. Per the germline V gene, CDR1 is SGDLS and CDR2 is YYNGEE. The CDR3 length is 17 residues. V lost 0 bases and J lost 2, with 17 bases in between. The CDR3 here is CASSVGMAPVGNTEAFF. The CDR3 coding sequence is TGTGCCAGCAGCGTAGGGATGGCCCCGGTAGGAAACACTGAAGCTTTCTTT.

This clone occurred many times. The gene calls are TRBV7-9 and TRBJ2-1; 7 nucleotides line up with TRBD2. The germline gives CDR1 SEHNR, CDR2 FQNEAQ (reference sequence). This CDR3 is built from 13 residues. CDR3 nucleotide sequence: TGTGCGGGGGGACGGGAGGTCGACAATGAGCAGTTCTTC. It codes for CAGGREVDNEQFF.

The J gene is TRBJ1-2, the V gene TRBV5-4; the match to TRBD1 covers 7 bases. Germline V gives CDR1 SGHNT, CDR2 YYREEE (reference sequence). The CDR3 totals 14 residues. V lost 2 bases, J lost 8 bases, and 9 bases stayed unmatched. This CDR3 is CASSFGQAAGGYTF. CDR3 in DNA: TGTGCCAGCAGCTTTGGACAGGCCGCTGGAGGCTACACCTTC. Supplemented by reference TRBV5-4 and TRBJ1-2, the full variable domain reads ETGVTQSPTHLIKTRGQQVTLRCSSQSGHNTVSWYQQALGQGPQFIFQYYREEENGRGNFPPRFSGLQFPNYSSELNVNALELDDSALYLCASSFGQAAGGYTFGSGTRLTVV.

The gene calls are TRBV2 and TRBJ2-5, with 8 bases identical to TRBD2. CDR1 SNHLY and CDR2 FYNNEI come from the germline V gene. V shed 3 bases and J 6 bases; nucleotides not matched to a gene: 6. The CDR3 contains 14 residues. The CDR3 protein is CASSDWLAGQTQYF. CDR3 nucleotide sequence: TGTGCCAGCAGTGATTGGTTAGCGGGACAGACCCAGTACTTC.

The chain couples TRBV28 to TRBJ1-4; D is unresolved. From germline, CDR1 is MDHEN and CDR2 SYDVKM. This CDR3 spans 16 amino acids. The V gene lost 4 bases and the J gene lost 6 bases, with 18 bases spanning the gap. CDR3 amino acids: CASSYRVHNNDEKLFF. The CDR3 DNA sequence: TGTGCCAGCAGTTATAGAGTCCACAACAACGATGAAAAACTGTTTTTT.

Comments on this clone: A much larger clone differs from this one at a single base, so this may be a read error. The chain recombines TRBV7-2 with TRBJ1-1; D is unclear. Trimming cost V 2 bases and J 0 bases, with 4 bases left between them. CDR3 length: 13 residues. CDR1 is SGHTA and CDR2 is FQGNSA in the germline V gene. CDR3 in DNA: TGTGCCAGCAGCTTAACAGTGAACACTGAAGCTTTCTTT. This gives the protein CASSLTVNTEAFF.

This clone was seen only a few times. The chain uses TRBV28 and TRBJ2-7; TRBD2 matches at 9 bases. Looked up from germline, CDR1 is MDHEN and CDR2 is SYDVKM. The CDR3 has 15 residues. The trim removed 5 bases at V and 3 bases at J, leaving 8 bases unmatched. The CDR3: CASSENSGGNYEQYF. In DNA form, the CDR3 reads TGTGCCAGCAGTGAAAATAGCGGGGGTAACTACGAGCAGTACTTC.

The genes are TRBV4-2 and TRBJ2-5; D unclear. Trimming took off 1 base at V and 3 bases at J, with 15 bases between the two ends. Germline CDR1 is LGHNA and CDR2 is YNFKEQ. The CDR3 contains 16 residues. The CDR3 protein is CASSQGYSAGEETQYF. The DNA of the CDR3 is TGTGCCAGCAGCCAAGGTTATTCGGCCGGTGAAGAGACCCAGTACTTC.

The chain recombines TRBV5-5 with TRBJ1-2; 7 nucleotides align to TRBD1. CDR1 is SGHKS, CDR2 YYEKEE, per germline (reference sequence). The V segment lost 4 bases and the J segment 4 bases; nucleotides outside the gene matches: 4. CDR3 length equals 13 residues. CDR3 region: CASSPGGSYGYTF. CDR3 DNA sequence: TGTGCCAGCAGCCCAGGGGGTTCCTATGGCTACACCTTC.

This rearrangement joins TRBV5-1 to TRBJ1-2, with D uncertain. Trimming stripped 3 bases from V and 0 bases from J, with 9 bases between. CDR3 length equals 14 residues. Looked up from germline, CDR1 is SGHRS and CDR2 is YFSETQ. The CDR3 sequence is CASSSSSANYGYTF. Here the CDR3 DNA reads TGCGCCAGCAGCTCGTCGTCAGCTAACTATGGCTACACCTTC.